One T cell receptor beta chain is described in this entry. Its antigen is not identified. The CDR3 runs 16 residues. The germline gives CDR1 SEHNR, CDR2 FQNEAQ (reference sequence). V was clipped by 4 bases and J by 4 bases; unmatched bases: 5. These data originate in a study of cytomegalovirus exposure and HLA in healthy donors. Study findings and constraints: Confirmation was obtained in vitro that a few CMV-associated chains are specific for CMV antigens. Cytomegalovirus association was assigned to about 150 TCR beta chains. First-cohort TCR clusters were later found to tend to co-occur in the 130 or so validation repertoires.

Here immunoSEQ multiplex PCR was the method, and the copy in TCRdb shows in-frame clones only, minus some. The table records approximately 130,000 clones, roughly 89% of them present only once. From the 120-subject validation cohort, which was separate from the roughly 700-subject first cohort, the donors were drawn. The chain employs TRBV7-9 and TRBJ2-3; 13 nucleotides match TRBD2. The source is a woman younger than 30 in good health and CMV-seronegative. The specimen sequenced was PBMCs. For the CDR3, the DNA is TGTGCCAGCAGCTCCAGACTAGCGGGAGGCTCAGATACGCAGTATTTT. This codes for CASSSRLAGGSDTQYF.